These T cell receptor beta chains were read from a single sample in a study of blood T cell repertoires in COVID-19. Libraries were prepared by immunoSEQ multiplex PCR; TCRdb keeps only in-frame clonotypes and omits some of them. The sample holds 190,000 or so clones, roughly nine tenths seen once. The sequenced sample consisted of peripheral blood. The receptors come from a woman in her seventies with acute or convalescent COVID-19. The CDR3 runs from the conserved cysteine through the conserved F or W. Fields, in order: CDR3 DNA, CDR3 protein, CDR3 length, D gene, V gene, J gene, clone size. A D gene is named only where the DNA matches it firmly. Some rows mark clone size as missing; the rest say once, few, many or name a class of expanded clone.

TGTGCCAGCATCACCCTAACCGGGACAGGGTTTTATGGCTACACCTTC	CASITLTGTGFYGYTF	16	TRBD1	TRBV7-9	TRBJ1-2	.
TGTGCCAGCAGCCACGGGAGTCCGAATTCACCCCTCCACTTT	CASSHGSPNSPLHF	14	.	TRBV3-1/TRBV3-2	TRBJ1-6	.
TGTGCCAGCAGCCAACCACCCCCGTCGGGAGAGCTGTTTTTT	CASSQPPPSGELFF	14	.	TRBV4-2	TRBJ2-2	.
TGTGCCAGCAGTTACTCAGAGGTTACTGAAGCTTTCTTT	CASSYSEVTEAFF	13	.	TRBV6-6	TRBJ1-1	.
TGTGCCAGCGGGTACAGGGGGCCCCCGGGACTAGCAGTAAATGAGCAGTTCTTC	CASGYRGPPGLAVNEQFF	18	.	TRBV21-1	TRBJ2-1	.
TGTGCCAGCAGCTTGGGACAGGGGTTGGCTGAAGCTTTCTTT	CASSLGQGLAEAFF	14	TRBD1	TRBV5-8	TRBJ1-1	once
TGTGCCAGCAGTACGACAGGGGGAGCCGGGGAGCTGTTTTTT	CASSTTGGAGELFF	14	TRBD1	TRBV28	TRBJ2-2	.
TGTGCCAGCAGTTACTCCCCTGTGAACACTGAAGCTTTCTTT	CASSYSPVNTEAFF	14	.	TRBV6-5	TRBJ1-1	.
TGCGCCAGCAGCCCCCAGGGAATGAACACTGAAGCTTTCTTT	CASSPQGMNTEAFF	14	.	TRBV5-1	TRBJ1-1	.
TGTGCCACCAGCAGAGATATTAGGGGGATCTCTGGAAACACCATATATTTT	CATSRDIRGISGNTIYF	17	.	TRBV15	TRBJ1-3	once
TGTGCCAGCACGACAGGGGGCGGCACTGAAGCTTTCTTT	CASTTGGGTEAFF	13	TRBD1	TRBV7-9	TRBJ1-1	.
TGTGCCATCAGTGATTCAGGAACTAATTCACCCCTCCACTTT	CAISDSGTNSPLHF	14	.	TRBV10-3	TRBJ1-6	.
TGTGCCAGCAGTTACAATTGGGACAGGGGTACAGATACGCAGTATTTT	CASSYNWDRGTDTQYF	16	TRBD1	TRBV6-5	TRBJ2-3	few
TGTGCCAGCAGGTACAGGGACTATGGCTACACCTTC	CASRYRDYGYTF	12	.	TRBV2	TRBJ1-2	.
TGTGCCAGCAGACCAACAGGGGGCGAGCAGTTCTTC	CASRPTGGEQFF	12	TRBD1	TRBV7-2	TRBJ2-1	.
TGTGCCAGCAGGACAACAGGGGGCGGGCCTGGCTACACCTTC	CASRTTGGGPGYTF	14	TRBD1	TRBV28	TRBJ1-2	.
TGTGCCAGCAGCTTAAGAACAGGTTCCTACTACGAGCAGTACTTC	CASSLRTGSYYEQYF	15	.	TRBV5-6	TRBJ2-7	.
TGTGCCAGCAGCCAAAACTTACGGAACACTGAAGCTTTCTTT	CASSQNLRNTEAFF	14	.	TRBV4-2	TRBJ1-1	.
TGTGCCAGCAGCGCCTTCGGCGAGGGACAGGGGGCTTTATTCACTGAAGCTTTCTTT	CASSAFGEGQGALFTEAFF	19	TRBD1	TRBV7-8	TRBJ1-1	.
TGTGCCAGCAGCCCCCGGGTTATAGGAGCGGGAGCGTACAATGAGCAGTTCTTC	CASSPRVIGAGAYNEQFF	18	TRBD2	TRBV7-9	TRBJ2-1	once
TGCGCCAGCAGCTTGGAGACAGGGCTTTACGAGCAGTACTTC	CASSLETGLYEQYF	14	TRBD1	TRBV5-1	TRBJ2-7	.
TGCAGCGCCCGGACAGGGATGAACACTGAAGCTTTCTTT	CSARTGMNTEAFF	13	TRBD1	TRBV29-1	TRBJ1-1	.
TGTGCCAGCAGTTCAGAGCCGGGGAATGAGCAGTTCTTC	CASSSEPGNEQFF	13	.	TRBV27	TRBJ2-1	.
TGTGCCAGCATCAACCGGGAGCCTCAAACGGTAACAGATACGCAGTATTTT	CASINREPQTVTDTQYF	17	.	TRBV5-5	TRBJ2-3	.
TGTGCCAGCAGCTCCGGTGTACAGGGGGCAGGCGTCCTGACTTTC	CASSSGVQGAGVLTF	15	TRBD1	TRBV11-2	TRBJ2-6	.
TGTGCCAGCAGCCAGGCAGGGGAAGCTTTCTTT	CASSQAGEAFF	11	.	TRBV3-1/TRBV3-2	TRBJ1-1	.
TGCGCCAGCAGCTTGGGGGCTAGCGACGAGCAGTACTTC	CASSLGASDEQYF	13	.	TRBV5-1	TRBJ2-7	.
TGTGCCAGCAGTTCCCTTTCGGGAGTACGGGCAGGGAATGAGCAGTTCTTC	CASSSLSGVRAGNEQFF	17	.	TRBV6-2/TRBV6-3	TRBJ2-1	.
TGTGCCAGCAGAACTAGTCAGAACAATGAGCAGTTCTTC	CASRTSQNNEQFF	13	.	TRBV5-4	TRBJ2-1	.
TGCGCCAGCAGCTTGGGTGGACTAGCGGGGGGGAATGAGCAGTTCTTC	CASSLGGLAGGNEQFF	16	TRBD2	TRBV5-1	TRBJ2-1	once
TGTGCCAGCAGGCGAGACGGGGGGGGAACTGAAGCTTTCTTT	CASRRDGGGTEAFF	14	.	TRBV2	TRBJ1-1	.
TGCGCCAGCAGCTTGGAGCTCGGGCAGGGGAACAGTGAAGCTTTCTTT	CASSLELGQGNSEAFF	16	.	TRBV5-1	TRBJ1-1	.
TGTGCCAGCAGCTTTGGCACCCCGGGACAGGCTAACTATGGCTACACCTTC	CASSFGTPGQANYGYTF	17	TRBD1	TRBV5-4	TRBJ1-2	.
TGCAGCGTGGGACAGGGTGATGGCTACACCTTC	CSVGQGDGYTF	11	TRBD1	TRBV29-1	TRBJ1-2	.
TGCGCCAGCAGAGATAACGCGGGAGACTATGAGCAGTTCTTC	CASRDNAGDYEQFF	14	TRBD2	TRBV10-2	TRBJ2-1	.
TGTGCCAGCTCATTAGAGGACAGGGCCCGCGAGCAGTACTTC	CASSLEDRAREQYF	14	TRBD1	TRBV18	TRBJ2-7	.
TGCGCCAGCAGTGAGAGGCAGACTTACGAGCAGTACTTC	CASSERQTYEQYF	13	.	TRBV10-2	TRBJ2-7	once
TGTGCCAGCAGCTTAGATCTTGGCAATCAGCCCCAGCATTTT	CASSLDLGNQPQHF	14	.	TRBV7-2	TRBJ1-5	.
TGTGCCAGTAGTCGACTAGCGGGGGGTTCCTACAATGAGCAGTTCTTC	CASSRLAGGSYNEQFF	16	TRBD2	TRBV19	TRBJ2-1	.
TGTGCCAGCAGCGGGGGCGGGGTCTCTTACTATGGCTACACCTTC	CASSGGGVSYYGYTF	15	.	TRBV9	TRBJ1-2	.
TGCACCACTACCAACCCTAGCTCCTACGAGCAGTACTTC	CTTTNPSSYEQYF	13	.	TRBV1	TRBJ2-7	once
TGCAGCGTTGGCCAGGGCTCTAGCACAGATACGCAGTATTTT	CSVGQGSSTDTQYF	14	.	TRBV29-1	TRBJ2-3	.
TGCGCCAGCGCCAGCAGGGAATCCTACAATGAGCAGTTCTTC	CASASRESYNEQFF	14	.	TRBV5-1	TRBJ2-1	.
TGTGCCAGTAGCTCATCAACAGGGGGCCCCCCATCACCCCTCCACTTT	CASSSSTGGPPSPLHF	16	TRBD1	TRBV19	TRBJ1-6	.
TGTGCCAGCAGCCAAGGGAATTTTGAACAGAGCTCCTACAATGAGCAGTTCTTC	CASSQGNFEQSSYNEQFF	18	.	TRBV3-1/TRBV3-2	TRBJ2-1	.
TGTGCCAGCAGTGAGATACGGAGCACTGAAGCTTTCTTT	CASSEIRSTEAFF	13	.	TRBV6-1	TRBJ1-1	.
TGTGCCAGCTCAAACCCGGGGGGCGAGCAGTACTTC	CASSNPGGEQYF	12	TRBD2	TRBV18	TRBJ2-7	.
TGTGCCAGCTCCGCTACAGGGGAAGATTCACCCCTCCACTTT	CASSATGEDSPLHF	14	TRBD1	TRBV18	TRBJ1-6	.
TGTGCCAGCAGCGTAGAAGCGGGGGGACAAGAGACCCAGTACTTC	CASSVEAGGQETQYF	15	TRBD2	TRBV9	TRBJ2-5	.
TGTGCCAGCAGCTTAGCTTCGAACCAGGGACTCTACACCTTC	CASSLASNQGLYTF	14	.	TRBV7-9	TRBJ1-2	.
TGTGCCAGCAGCTTAAGACTTGGAGGGGGCTACACCTTC	CASSLRLGGGYTF	13	.	TRBV7-8	TRBJ1-2	.
TGTGCCAGCAGCTTAGGGCCAGACTCTAGCTACGAGCAGTACTTC	CASSLGPDSSYEQYF	15	.	TRBV11-2	TRBJ2-7	.
TGTGCCAGCAGCTTGGGCTTACAGGTCCTCTATGGCTACACCTTC	CASSLGLQVLYGYTF	15	.	TRBV7-2	TRBJ1-2	.
TGCGCCAGCAGTGAGAGGGACAGTCCTAACACTGAAGCTTTCTTT	CASSERDSPNTEAFF	15	TRBD1	TRBV10-2	TRBJ1-1	.
TGTGCCAGCAGGACGGGACAGATGAACACTGAAGCTTTCTTT	CASRTGQMNTEAFF	14	TRBD1	TRBV6-5	TRBJ1-1	.
TGTGCCAGCAGCCACGAACAGGGCATAGAGACCCAGTACTTC	CASSHEQGIETQYF	14	.	TRBV3-1/TRBV3-2	TRBJ2-5	.
TGTGCCAGCCTCGACAGGAGCTCTGGAAACACCATATATTTT	CASLDRSSGNTIYF	14	.	TRBV28	TRBJ1-3	.
TGTGCCAGCAGCCAACAGGGGTCGTCTGGGGCCAACGTCCTGACTTTC	CASSQQGSSGANVLTF	16	.	TRBV16	TRBJ2-6	few
TGCGCCAGCAGATTCGGGAGGGGGGGTAACTCGAATGAAAAACTGTTTTTT	CASRFGRGGNSNEKLFF	17	.	TRBV4-1	TRBJ1-4	.